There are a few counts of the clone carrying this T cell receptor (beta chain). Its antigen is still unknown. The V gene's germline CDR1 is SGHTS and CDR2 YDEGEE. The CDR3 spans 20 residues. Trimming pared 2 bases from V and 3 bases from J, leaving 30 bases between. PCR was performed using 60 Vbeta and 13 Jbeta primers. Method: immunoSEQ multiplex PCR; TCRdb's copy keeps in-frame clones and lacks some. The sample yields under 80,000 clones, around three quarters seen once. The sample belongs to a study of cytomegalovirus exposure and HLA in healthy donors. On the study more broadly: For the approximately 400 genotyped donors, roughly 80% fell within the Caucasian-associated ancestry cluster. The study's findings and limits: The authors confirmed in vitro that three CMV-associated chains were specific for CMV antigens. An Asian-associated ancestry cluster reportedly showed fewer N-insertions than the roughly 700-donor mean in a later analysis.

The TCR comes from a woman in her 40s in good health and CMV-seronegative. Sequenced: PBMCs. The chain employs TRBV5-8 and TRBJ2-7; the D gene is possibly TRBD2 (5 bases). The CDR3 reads CASSFEPTGPRLPTNYEQYF. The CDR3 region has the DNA TGTGCCAGCAGCTTTGAGCCTACTGGGCCCAGACTACCGACTAACTACGAGCAGTACTTC.